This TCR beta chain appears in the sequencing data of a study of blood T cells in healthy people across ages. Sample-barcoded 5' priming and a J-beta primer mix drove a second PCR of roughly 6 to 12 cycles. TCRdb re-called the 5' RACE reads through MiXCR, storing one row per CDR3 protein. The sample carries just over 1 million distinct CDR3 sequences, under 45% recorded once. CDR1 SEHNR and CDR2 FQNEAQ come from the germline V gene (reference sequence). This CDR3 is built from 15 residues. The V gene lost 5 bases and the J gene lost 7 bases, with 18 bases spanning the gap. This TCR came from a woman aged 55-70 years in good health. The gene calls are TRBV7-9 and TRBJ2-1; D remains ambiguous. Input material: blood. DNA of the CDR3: TGTGCCAGCAGCCGCCCCGGGCGGCAGTCAAATGAGCAGTTCTTC. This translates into CASSRPGRQSNEQFF.